This TCR beta chain is from a study of spatial heterogeneity in lung cancer. The wider study: Each distinct TCR and UMI combination averaged more than ten appearances in raw reads.

The CDR3 totals 15 residues. From germline, CDR1 is SGDLS and CDR2 YYNGEE. The germline V and J ends were trimmed by 1 base and 6 bases, with 11 bases remaining between them. This clonotype was seen ten or more times. No antigen is known for it. Stated time point: sample taken at primary tumor resection. Researchers sequenced whole RNA taken from tumor, nontumor lung or frozen PBMC without sorting. A total of around 76 untreated early-stage non-small cell lung cancer patients served as donors. Points from the study as a whole: Expanded tumor TCRs that were ubiquitous appeared in blood more at resection than follow-up.

TCRdb reprocessed the 5' RACE reads with MiXCR, giving one entry per CDR3 protein. The data hold about 23,000 distinct CDR3 sequences, with less than 3.5% observed a single time. The starting material was PBMCs, obtained at surgery. This receptor was obtained from a female donor with early-stage non-small cell lung cancer. J is TRBJ1-6 and V is TRBV9; the D gene is possibly TRBD1 (5 bases). CDR3 in amino acids: CASSVWRDGNSPLHF. The CDR3 DNA is TGTGCCAGCAGCGTATGGAGGGACGGTAATTCACCCCTCCACTTT.